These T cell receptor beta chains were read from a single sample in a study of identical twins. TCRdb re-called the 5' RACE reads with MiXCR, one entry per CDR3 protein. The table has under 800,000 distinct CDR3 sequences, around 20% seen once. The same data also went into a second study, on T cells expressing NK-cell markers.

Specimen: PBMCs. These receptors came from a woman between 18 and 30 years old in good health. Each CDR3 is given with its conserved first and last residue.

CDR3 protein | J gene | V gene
CASSLFSGRKFF | TRBJ2-1 | TRBV12-3/TRBV12-4
CASSLQRETDTQYF | TRBJ2-3 | TRBV7-2
CSAVNFGRGVEKLFF | TRBJ1-4 | TRBV20-1
CASSFPGLAEMNEQFF | TRBJ2-1 | TRBV12-3/TRBV12-4
CASSLENSAAVRSMNTEAFF | TRBJ1-1 | TRBV5-6
CSVGLLTDNEQFF | TRBJ2-1 | TRBV29-1
CASSRLAKNIQYF | TRBJ2-4 | TRBV7-9
CSAPRALGTEAFF | TRBJ1-1 | TRBV20-1
CASTFEALSSTDTQYF | TRBJ2-3 | TRBV12-3/TRBV12-4
CSARPFGTGTDTQYF | TRBJ2-3 | TRBV20-1
CAITDRNSYGYTF | TRBJ1-2 | TRBV10-3
CSVSSGGSSYNEQFF | TRBJ2-1 | TRBV20-1
CSAVNRGRYGYTF | TRBJ1-2 | TRBV20-1
CSVTPHRQIQETQYF | TRBJ2-5 | TRBV29-1